This T cell receptor (beta chain) stems from a study of vaccination and CD4 T cells after COVID-19. V lost 6 bases to trimming and J lost 7 bases; unmatched junction nucleotides: 10. The CDR3 extends over 15 amino acids. General observations from the study: Recorded median SARS-CoV-2-reactive clonotype numbers increased from about 20 to 38 without reaching significance.

As to this clonotype: The antigen is not known.

Cultured CD4+ T cells had their DNA profiled by the Oncomine TCR Beta short-read assay. TCRdb processed the PCR reads anew with MiXCR; each CDR3 protein has one entry. Here the sample spans 3,500 to 4,000 distinct CDR3 sequences, around 17% being singletons. Treatment reported: approximately 9-day PBMC culture with coronavirus spike peptide pools or control peptides (ViraFEST assay). Positive PCR tests came between March and December 2020, ahead of the US Alpha, Beta and Delta variants. V usage is TRBV12-3 or TRBV12-4 and J usage is TRBJ2-1; 9 bases align to TRBD2. Material for sequencing was CD4+ T cells from blood, cultured in vitro. The source is a human donor who had recovered from COVID-19. The CDR3 nucleotides are TGTGCCAGCAGCCTCGGGACTAGCTCTTCTAATGAGCAGTTCTTC. This gives the protein CASSLGTSSSNEQFF.